Following are 16 T cell receptor beta chains from one sample sequenced in a study of shared clonotypes between healthy human individuals. Clones were sequenced by immunoSEQ multiplex PCR, and TCRdb holds only the in-frame ones, with some missing. The table records some 2 million clones, roughly 94% of them present only once. Naive CD8 cells, CD45RO-negative and positively selected for CCR7, excluded terminally differentiated effector memory CD45RA+ cells. Sequencing was done on a sample of naive CD8+ T cells sorted from blood. The receptor set was obtained from a young man in good health.

This chain joins TRBV4-2 and TRBJ1-1; the D is unclear. Looked up from germline, CDR1 is LGHNA and CDR2 is YNFKEQ. Trimming pared 1 base from V and 5 bases from J, leaving 8 bases between. The CDR3 runs to 13 residues. The CDR3 region has the DNA TGTGCCAGCAGCCAAGGGCCCGCGACTGAAGCTTTCTTT. This translates into CASSQGPATEAFF.

In the case of this clone: The sample contains more than one DNA sequence encoding this CDR3. The V gene is TRBV5-1, the J gene TRBJ2-1; D is possibly TRBD2 (6 bases). The CDR3 sequence is 15 residues long. Germline values: CDR1 SGHRS, CDR2 YFSETQ. CDR3 in DNA: TGCGCTTCCAGCCTGGGGGGTAGCTCCTACAATGAGCAGTTCTTC. Protein: CASSLGGSSYNEQFF.

CDR3 region: CSVLAGFSYEQYF. CDR3 bases: TGCAGCGTCTTAGCGGGATTCTCCTACGAGCAGTACTTC. This chain joins TRBV29-1 and TRBJ2-7; 8 nucleotides line up with TRBD2. This CDR3 region has 13 residues. The germline V gene has CDR1 SQVTM and CDR2 ANQGSEA. After removal of 6 bases from V and 0 bases from J, the junction contained 4 bases not matched to a gene.

This sequence joins TRBV7-9 and TRBJ1-1; D remains ambiguous. The germline V and J ends were trimmed by 1 base and 0 bases, with 6 bases remaining between them. The CDR3 totals 14 residues. Germline V gene lookup returns CDR1 SEHNR and CDR2 FQNEAQ (reference sequence). The chain's CDR3 is CASSLGLMNTEAFF. As DNA, the CDR3 is TGTGCCAGCAGCTTAGGACTGATGAACACTGAAGCTTTCTTT.

The CDR3, as DNA: TGTGCCAGCAGCGCCCTCCTGACAGATACGCAGTATTTT. As protein: CASSALLTDTQYF. The chain combines TRBV6-6 with TRBJ2-3; D is ambiguous. Trimming cost V 6 bases and J 3 bases, with 10 bases left between them. Germline V gene lookup returns CDR1 MNHNY and CDR2 SVGAGI (reference sequence). The CDR3 is made up of 13 amino acids.

This chain connects TRBV13 to TRBJ2-3; TRBD1 agrees at 7 bases. The CDR3 is made up of 15 amino acids. V lost 6 bases and J lost 1; bases outside the gene matches: 7. Germline V lookup: CDR1 PRHDT, CDR2 FYEKMQ (reference sequence). The CDR3 coding sequence is TGTGCCAGCAGTCTCAGGGGGTCTGGCACAGATACGCAGTATTTT. It yields the protein CASSLRGSGTDTQYF.

A remark on this clone: Additional DNA sequences in this sample encode the identical CDR3. The chain uses TRBV7-2 and TRBJ2-7; TRBD2 aligns across 9 bases. V lost 3 bases, J lost 3 bases, and 3 bases stayed unmatched. Germline V gene data show CDR1 as SGHTA and CDR2 as FQGNSA. The CDR3 loop spans 14 amino acids. The CDR3, as DNA: TGTGCCAGCAGCTTGGGGACTAGCAGCTACGAGCAGTACTTC. It yields the protein CASSLGTSSYEQYF.

This rearrangement joins TRBV10-3 to TRBJ2-2; no firm D call. The CDR3 extends over 16 amino acids. V shed 2 bases and J shed 6 bases, with 16 bases lying between them. Germline loops: CDR1 ENHRY, CDR2 SYGVKD. CDR3 nucleotides: TGTGCCATCAGTGAGCTTCAAATAGAAGGGTCCGGGGAGCTGTTTTTT. It yields the protein CAISELQIEGSGELFF.

This chain joins TRBV28 and TRBJ1-3; D is undetermined. Germline CDR1 MDHEN, CDR2 SYDVKM. This CDR3 is 16 amino acids long. V dropped 2 bases and J dropped 0 bases, with 11 bases sitting between them. CDR3 amino acids: CASSLVGEASGNTIYF. The CDR3 coding sequence is TGTGCCAGCAGTTTAGTGGGTGAGGCCTCTGGAAACACCATATATTTT.

This clone was observed a handful of times. This chain joins TRBV4-3 and TRBJ2-6; a weak D match, TRBD2 (5 bases). This CDR3 region has 19 residues. Germline V lookup: CDR1 LGHNA, CDR2 YSLEER. Deletions cut 0 bases from V and 0 bases from J, with 15 bases between. The CDR3 bases are TGCGCCAGCAGCCAAGAACTAGGTGGGCGGGCCTCTGGGGCCAACGTCCTGACTTTC. Residues: CASSQELGGRASGANVLTF.

CDR3 DNA: TGTGCCAGCAGCGAGGGTTCAGGTTTCGAGCAGTACTTC. It yields the protein CASSEGSGFEQYF. J is TRBJ2-7 and V is TRBV7-9, with D possibly TRBD2 on 5 matching bases. Germline CDR1 reads SEHNR; CDR2 reads FQNEAQ (reference sequence). Trimming left V 5 bases short and J 6 bases short, with 14 bases between. The CDR3 has 13 amino acids.

This chain joins TRBV27 and TRBJ2-2, with 11 bases aligning to TRBD2. Germline V gene data show CDR1 as MNHEY and CDR2 as SMNVEV (reference sequence). The CDR3 covers 16 residues. The V gene end was trimmed by 3 bases and the J gene end by 6 bases; junction bases not matched to a gene: 6. CDR3 sequence (DNA): TGTGCCAGCAGTTTCCTAGCGGGAGGTGACGCCGGGGAGCTGTTTTTT. Amino acid sequence: CASSFLAGGDAGELFF.

The V call is TRBV12-5, the J call TRBJ2-2; 7 nucleotides match TRBD1. Looked up from germline, CDR1 is LGHNT and CDR2 is FRNRAP. Unmatched junction bases numbered 10, after V lost 5 bases and J lost 7 bases. The CDR3 covers 15 residues. The CDR3 loop reads CASGKDTGVGGELFF. The CDR3 DNA is TGTGCTAGTGGTAAAGACACAGGGGTCGGCGGGGAGCTGTTTTTT.

The chain joins TRBV7-6 to TRBJ2-7; no reliable D call. From germline, CDR1 is SGHVS and CDR2 FNYEAQ. The CDR3 has 13 residues. Trimming removed 5 bases at V and 4 bases at J, with 12 bases between. In nucleotides, the CDR3 is TGTGCCAGCAGCACCATAGACACTTACGAGCAGTACTTC. This translates into CASSTIDTYEQYF.

A word on this clone: The identical CDR3 is also encoded by other nucleotide sequences in the sample. CDR3 nucleotide sequence: TGTGCCAGCCGAAAAACGGGGGGCTTTAACTATGGCTACACCTTC. This gives the protein CASRKTGGFNYGYTF. The chain carries TRBV5-6 and TRBJ1-2; D might be TRBD1 (6 bases). Germline CDR1 and CDR2: SGHDT and YYEEEE. The CDR3 is made up of 15 amino acids. V lost 7 bases and J lost 1, with 17 bases in between.

The CDR3 region is CANPSGCSYNEQFF. Written as DNA, the CDR3 is TGTGCCAACCCTAGCGGGTGCTCCTACAATGAGCAGTTCTTC. The V call is TRBV19, the J call TRBJ2-1, with 8 bases fitting TRBD2. This CDR3 has 14 amino acids. With V trimmed by 10 bases and J by 0 bases, 5 bases remained unmatched. Germline V gene lookup returns CDR1 LNHDA and CDR2 SQIVND (reference sequence).